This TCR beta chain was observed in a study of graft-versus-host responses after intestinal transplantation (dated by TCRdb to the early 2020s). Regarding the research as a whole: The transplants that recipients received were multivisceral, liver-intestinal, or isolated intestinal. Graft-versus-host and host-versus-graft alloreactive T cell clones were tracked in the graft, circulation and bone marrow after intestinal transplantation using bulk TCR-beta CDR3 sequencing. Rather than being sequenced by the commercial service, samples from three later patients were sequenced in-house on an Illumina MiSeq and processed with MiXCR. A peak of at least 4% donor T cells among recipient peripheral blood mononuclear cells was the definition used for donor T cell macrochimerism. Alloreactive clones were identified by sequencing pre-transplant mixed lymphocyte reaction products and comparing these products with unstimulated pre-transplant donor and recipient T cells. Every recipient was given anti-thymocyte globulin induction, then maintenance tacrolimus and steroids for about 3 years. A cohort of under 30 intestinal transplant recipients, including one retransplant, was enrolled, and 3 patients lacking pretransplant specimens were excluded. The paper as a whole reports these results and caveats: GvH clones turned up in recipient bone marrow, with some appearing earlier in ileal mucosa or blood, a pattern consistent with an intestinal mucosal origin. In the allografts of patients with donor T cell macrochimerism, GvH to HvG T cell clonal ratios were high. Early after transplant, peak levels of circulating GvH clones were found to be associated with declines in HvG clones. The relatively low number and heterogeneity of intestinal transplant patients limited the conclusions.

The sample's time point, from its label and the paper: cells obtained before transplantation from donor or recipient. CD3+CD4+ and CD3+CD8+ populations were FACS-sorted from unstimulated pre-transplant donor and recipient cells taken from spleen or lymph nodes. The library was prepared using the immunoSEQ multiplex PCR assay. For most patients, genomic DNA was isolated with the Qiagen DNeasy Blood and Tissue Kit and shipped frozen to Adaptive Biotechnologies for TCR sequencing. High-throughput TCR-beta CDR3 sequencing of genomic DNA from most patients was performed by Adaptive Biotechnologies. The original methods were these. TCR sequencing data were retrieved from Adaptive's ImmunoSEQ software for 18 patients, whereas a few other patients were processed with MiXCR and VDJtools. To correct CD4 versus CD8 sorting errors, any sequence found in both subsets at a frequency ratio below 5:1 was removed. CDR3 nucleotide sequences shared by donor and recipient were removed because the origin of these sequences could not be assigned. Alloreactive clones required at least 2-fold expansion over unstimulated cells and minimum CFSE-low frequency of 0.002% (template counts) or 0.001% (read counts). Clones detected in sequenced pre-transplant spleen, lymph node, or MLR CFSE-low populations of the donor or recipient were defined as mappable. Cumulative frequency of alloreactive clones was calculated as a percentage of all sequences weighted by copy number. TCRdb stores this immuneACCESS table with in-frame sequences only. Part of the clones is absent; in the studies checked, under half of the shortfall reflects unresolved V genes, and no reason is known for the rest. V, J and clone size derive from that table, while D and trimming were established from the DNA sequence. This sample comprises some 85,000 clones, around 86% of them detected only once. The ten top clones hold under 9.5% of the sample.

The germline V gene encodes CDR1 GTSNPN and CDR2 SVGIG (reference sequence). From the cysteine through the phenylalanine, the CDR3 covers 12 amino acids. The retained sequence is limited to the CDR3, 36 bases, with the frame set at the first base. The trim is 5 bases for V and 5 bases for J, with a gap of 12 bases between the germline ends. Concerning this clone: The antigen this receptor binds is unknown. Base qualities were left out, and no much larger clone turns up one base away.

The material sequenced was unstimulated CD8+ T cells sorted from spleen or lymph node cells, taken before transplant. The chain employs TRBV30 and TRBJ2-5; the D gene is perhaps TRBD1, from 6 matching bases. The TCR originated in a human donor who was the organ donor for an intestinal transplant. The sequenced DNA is TGTGCCTGGGGACAGACAGAGGAGACCCAGTACTTC. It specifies CAWGQTEETQYF.